These T cell receptor beta chains were read from a single sample in a study of blood T cell repertoires in COVID-19. The method was immunoSEQ multiplex PCR; TCRdb's version includes in-frame clones alone and lacks a portion of them. The sample lists around 80,000 clones; approximately 84% were seen once. Sample: peripheral blood. These TCRs come from a human donor in a cohort sampled during active COVID-19. CDR3s include the opening cysteine and the closing phenylalanine or tryptophan.

CASSLGDRVTEAFF,TRBJ1-1,TRBV7-9
CASSLPHYPGQGGAEQYF,TRBJ2-7,TRBV4-2
CASSLRPGDLGNQPQHF,TRBJ1-5,TRBV5-1
CASSLSGGAADTQYF,TRBJ2-3,TRBV7-3
CASSQWSGETQYF,TRBJ2-5,TRBV4-1
CASSPPGQGAFTEAFF,TRBJ1-1,TRBV18
CASSMGGVSYEQYF,TRBJ2-7,TRBV19
CSASIGVHQKKLFF,TRBJ1-4,TRBV20-1
CASSLGGGATNEKLFF,TRBJ1-4,TRBV5-1
CASSLVGQGSYEQYF,TRBJ2-7,TRBV5-1
CASSGRDFINEQYF,TRBJ2-7,TRBV14
CASSRSTGGYEKLFF,TRBJ1-4,TRBV5-4
CASSITNTGELFF,TRBJ2-2,TRBV19
CASSVRDRENNEQFF,TRBJ2-1,TRBV9
CASRSRPGLAAQETQYF,TRBJ2-5,TRBV27
CASSGTGDTDTQYF,TRBJ2-3,TRBV5-1
CASSLVSGGEQYF,TRBJ2-7,TRBV12-3/TRBV12-4
CASSAQGTGNTEAFF,TRBJ1-1,TRBV5-1
CASSQTPEDRRNTIYF,TRBJ1-3,TRBV4-1
CASSELFGTGGANYGYTF,TRBJ1-2,TRBV6-1
CASSRQGLREKLFF,TRBJ1-4,TRBV18
CASRNPGESHYEQYF,TRBJ2-7,TRBV7-9